This record covers a single TCR beta chain. RNA was extracted with the RNeasy kit, and a quantity of about 0.45 to 1 ug was reverse transcribed using random hexamers. An immunoSEQ multiplex PCR amplified TCR beta CDR3 over 54 Vbeta and 13 Jbeta. TCRdb itself ran the immunoSEQ multiplex PCR reads through MiXCR, one entry per CDR3 protein. The table lists fewer than 200,000 distinct CDR3 sequences, about 91% of them singletons. In blood CD8+ and CD4+ T cells, TCR beta underwent sequencing. The data are from a study of CD8 T cells in Susac syndrome. At the level of the study: At the time of blood draw, patients with Susac syndrome were therapy-naive, receiving corticosteroids, or receiving intravenous immunoglobulin alone.

This receptor was obtained from a human donor with Susac syndrome. Sequenced material: CD4+ T cells from PBMCs.

CDR3 bases: TGTGCCAGCAGTCCTCGTTTGGGGATCACCTACGAGCAGTACTTC. It specifies CASSPRLGITYEQYF. The chain joins TRBV6-1 to TRBJ2-7; D not resolved. The CDR3 extends over 15 amino acids. From germline, CDR1 is MNHNS and CDR2 SASEGT. V was pared by 5 bases and J by 2 bases, with 16 bases between.